One T cell receptor beta chain is described in this entry. From germline, CDR1 is SGHRS and CDR2 YFSETQ. V lost 4 bases, J lost 4 bases, and 13 bases lay in between. The CDR3 has 14 residues. Each CDR3 protein gets one entry after TCRdb re-called the 5' RACE reads with MiXCR. The sample contains roughly 96,000 distinct CDR3 sequences, approximately 9% of which appear only once. This entry belongs to a study of T cells after yellow fever vaccination. About the research overall: Preparation of fractions with low cell numbers was performed using SMART-Seq v4 Ultra Low Input. The study, taken as a whole, reports: Most primary-vaccination clones recurred post-booster (roughly 96% CD4, about 90% CD8). Weaker in magnitude, the secondary response showed a faster peak on day 5 versus 15. Within FACS-sorted repertoires, abundant clonotypes contaminating from the bulk population could be present.

The chain links TRBV5-1 to TRBJ2-3; unclear D gene. The specimen comprised CD8+ T cells not binding an NS4B(214-222) dextramer, sorted from PBMCs, sampled about 2 weeks after the first yellow fever vaccination. The sequence came from a man younger than 35 who received the YFV17D yellow fever vaccine. DNA for the CDR3: TGCGCCAGCAGCATGGAGAGGCTCCCAGATACGCAGTATTTT. Protein product: CASSMERLPDTQYF.